This T cell receptor beta chain was sequenced for a study of shared clonotypes between healthy human individuals. Naive CD8 cells lacked CD45RO, underwent positive selection for CCR7 and left out terminally differentiated effector memory CD45RA+ cells. Remarks on this clone: At the DNA level, this CDR3 is encoded by other sequences in the same sample as well.

Sequencing was performed with immunoSEQ multiplex PCR; in TCRdb, only in-frame clones are kept and a portion is missing. This table has around 1.9 million clones, roughly 95% appearing once. CDR1 and CDR2 from the germline V gene are MDHEN and SYDVKM. The CDR3 has 14 residues. Trimming took 5 bases from V and 0 from J, leaving 11 bases between them. The clonotype was recovered from a man younger than 30 in good health. Some clones in this sample may be carry-over from other donors' samples. Sequencing input: naive CD8+ T cells from PBMCs. This chain joins TRBV28 and TRBJ2-7; D remains unclear. This CDR3 reads CASSLAGNSYEQYF. CDR3 bases: TGTGCCAGCAGTCTCGCCGGTAACTCCTACGAGCAGTACTTC.